This T cell receptor beta chain was identified during a study of blood T cells in healthy people across ages. CDR1 SQVTM and CDR2 ANQGSEA come from the germline V gene. The CDR3 totals 15 residues. The germline V and J ends were trimmed by 6 bases and 11 bases, with 28 bases remaining between them. The authors ran a second PCR of 7 to 11 cycles using a sample-barcoded 5' primer and a J-beta primer mix. TCRdb reprocessed the 5' RACE reads with MiXCR, giving one entry per CDR3 protein. The sample shows about 690,000 distinct CDR3 sequences, 40% to 45% of them seen only once. This clonotype occurred a few times. Its specificity is not known. Whole-study findings and limits: Aged donors had fewer naive CD4+ cells and lower diversity than long-lived donors.

The chain employs TRBV29-1 and TRBJ2-5, with D tentatively TRBD1 or TRBD2 (5 bases each). This receptor was taken from an elderly man in good health. The sequenced sample consisted of blood. CDR3 sequence reads: CSVKGLGEGDNEQYF. CDR3 in DNA: TGCAGCGTGAAGGGGTTGGGCGAGGGTGACAATGAGCAGTACTTC.